This T cell receptor beta chain was identified during a study of PD-1 blockade in classical Hodgkin lymphoma. Study conclusions and caveats: Those achieving complete response showed baseline diversity like newly diagnosed patients.

Comment on this clone: Antigen specificity is unknown.

Germline CDR1 SGHAT, CDR2 FQNNGV. V was pared by 2 bases and J by 10 bases, with 3 bases between. The CDR3 runs to 10 residues. Sequencing was performed with immunoSEQ multiplex PCR; in TCRdb, only in-frame clones are kept and a portion is missing. The data show 41,000 or so clones, nearly 70% seen once. Time point here: cycle 4 day 1 (C4D1), after six to seven weeks of nivolumab. Relapse after autologous stem cell transplantation occurred in every patient, and brentuximab vedotin exposure varied. The chain links TRBV11-2 to TRBJ2-1; D remains unclear. The specimen was peripheral blood mononuclear cells (PBMCs), collected before the fourth cycle of nivolumab. This receptor was identified in a human donor with classical Hodgkin lymphoma. The DNA for the CDR3 is TGTGCCAGCAGCTTAACCGAGCAGTTCTTC. This translates into CASSLTEQFF.